The 23 T cell receptor beta chains below come from one sample, sequenced in a study of T-cell memory formation after mild COVID-19. TCRdb fed the 5' RACE reads into MiXCR, producing one record per CDR3 protein. The sample shows some 190,000 distinct CDR3 sequences, under 20% of them seen only once. The material sequenced was PBMCs or a T cell subset sorted from them (not recorded which). All receptors come from an adult woman who had mild COVID-19 (a few samples of this study predate the infection). Cell type and time point are not known.

The gene calls are TRBV7-8 and TRBJ2-3, with D maybe TRBD2 (5 bases). The CDR3 totals 14 residues. Per germline, CDR1 SGHVS and CDR2 FQNEAQ. Trimming removed 3 bases from V and 6 bases from J, with 13 bases in between. In DNA, the CDR3 is TGTGCCAGCAGCTTCGGGGTACTCCGGGATACGCAGTATTTT. Encoded protein: CASSFGVLRDTQYF.

This clonotype was counted many times. The chain recombines TRBV5-1 with TRBJ2-5; D may correspond to TRBD1 or TRBD2 (6 bases each). V was pared by 5 bases and J by 2 bases, with 16 bases between. Germline V CDR1 and CDR2: SGHRS, YFSETQ. The CDR3 is made up of 15 amino acids. The CDR3 coding sequence is TGCGCCAGCAGTCGGCTTGGGGGGCCTCAAGAGACCCAGTACTTC. Protein sequence: CASSRLGGPQETQYF. The full variable domain, in which reference TRBV5-1 and TRBJ2-5 provide the parts outside the CDR3, is KAGVTQTPRYLIKTRGQQVTLSCSPISGHRSVSWYQQTPGQGLQFLFEYFSETQRNKGNFPGRFSGRQFSNSRSEMNVSTLELGDSALYLCASSRLGGPQETQYFGPGTRLLVL.

The rearrangement uses TRBV19 and TRBJ2-1; the D gene is possibly TRBD1 (6 bases). This CDR3 comprises 14 residues. Trimming left V 7 bases short and J 6 bases short, with 16 bases between. Germline assignment: CDR1 LNHDA and CDR2 SQIVND (reference sequence). The chain's CDR3 is CASNRDTHSNEQFF. The CDR3 nucleotides read TGTGCCAGTAACCGGGACACACATAGCAATGAGCAGTTCTTC.

This chain uses TRBV3-1 with TRBJ2-1; perhaps TRBD2 as D (5 bases). The CDR3 totals 13 residues. Germline CDR1 and CDR2: LGHDT and YNNKEL (reference sequence). Trimming shortened V by 5 bases and J by 6 bases, and 11 bases separated the two germline ends. The CDR3 sequence is CASSWRTSNEQFF. CDR3 sequence (DNA): TGTGCCAGCAGCTGGCGGACTTCCAATGAGCAGTTCTTC.

The table lists this clonotype with a few counts. V gene TRBV18 combines with J gene TRBJ2-4; D may be TRBD2 (6 bases). Germline CDR1 and CDR2: KGHSH and LQKENI. The ends were cut back, 3 bases at V and 11 bases at J, with 14 bases in the middle. This CDR3 region has 13 residues. DNA of the CDR3: TGTGCCAGCTCACCGCCGCGGGGAACGTTTCAGTACTTC. Encoded protein: CASSPPRGTFQYF.

In its sample, this clonotype was seen a few times. The rearrangement joins TRBV7-8 to TRBJ2-7; D is uncertain. V was shortened by 0 bases and J by 6 bases, with 9 bases between the two germline ends. Germline CDR1 reads SGHVS; CDR2 reads FQNEAQ. The CDR3 length is 13 residues. CDR3 sequence reads: CASSLAVRVEQYF. As DNA, the CDR3 is TGTGCCAGCAGCTTAGCGGTCCGCGTCGAGCAGTACTTC. Filled out from reference TRBV7-8 and TRBJ2-7, the complete variable domain reads GAGVSQSPRYKVAKRGQDVALRCDPISGHVSLFWYQQALGQGPEFLTYFQNEAQLDKSGLPSDRFFAERPEGSVSTLKIQRTQQEDSAVYLCASSLAVRVEQYFGPGTRLTVT.

This clonotype was found a few times. The V gene is TRBV19, the J gene TRBJ1-5; D gene ambiguous. The CDR3 totals 15 residues. CDR1 is LNHDA and CDR2 is SQIVND in the germline V gene (reference sequence). V was trimmed by 5 bases and J by 3 bases, leaving 14 bases between them. This chain's CDR3 is CASSPRTVDNQPQHF. The CDR3 DNA reads as TGTGCCAGTAGTCCAAGGACCGTCGACAATCAGCCCCAGCATTTT.

The chain has TRBV3-1 and TRBJ1-3; 8 bases align to TRBD1. J lost 6 bases, V lost 1 base, and 8 bases had no gene match. This CDR3 comprises 16 residues. CDR1 and CDR2 from the germline V gene are LGHDT and YNNKEL (reference sequence). The CDR3 DNA reads TGTGCCAGCAGCCAAGGGAGGCCAGGGGGCAAAAACACCATATATTTT. Amino acids: CASSQGRPGGKNTIYF.

This clonotype was picked up many times. The chain couples TRBV12-5 to TRBJ2-7, with TRBD2 matching 8 bases. The CDR3 contains 17 residues. Per germline, CDR1 LGHNT and CDR2 FRNRAP. V trimming: 4 bases; J trimming: 0 bases; junction bases outside the gene matches: 11. CDR3: CASGSWLAGGSSYEQYF. The CDR3 nucleotides are TGTGCTAGTGGTTCATGGCTAGCGGGCGGTAGCTCCTACGAGCAGTACTTC.

The chain links TRBV14 to TRBJ1-1, with D possibly TRBD1 on 6 matching bases. V was pared by 4 bases and J by 8 bases, with 14 bases between. The germline gives CDR1 SGHDN, CDR2 FVKESK. This CDR3 region has 13 residues. The CDR3 loop reads CASSRRTGTEAFF. Written as DNA, the CDR3 is TGTGCCAGCAGCCGAAGAACCGGGACAGAAGCTTTCTTT. The complete variable domain, with remaining parts taken from reference TRBV14 and TRBJ1-1, reads EAGVTQFPSHSVIEKGQTVTLRCDPISGHDNLYWYRRVMGKEIKFLLHFVKESKQDESGMPNNRFLAERTGGTYSTLKVQPAELEDSGVYFCASSRRTGTEAFFGQGTRLTVV.

The rearrangement joins TRBV6-1 to TRBJ2-5; D is ambiguous. Germline CDR1 MNHNS, CDR2 SASEGT. Trimming pared 5 bases from V and 5 bases from J, leaving 12 bases between. The CDR3 runs 13 residues. The CDR3 spells CASSPPLVETQYF. The CDR3 coding sequence is TGTGCCAGCAGTCCCCCCCTTGTGGAGACCCAGTACTTC.

The table lists this clonotype with many counts. This chain connects TRBV5-1 to TRBJ2-5; the D call may be TRBD1 or TRBD2 (5 bases each). Germline loops: CDR1 SGHRS, CDR2 YFSETQ. CDR3 length: 13 residues. With 0 bases removed from V and 5 bases from J, the gap between germline ends came to 8 bases. DNA for the CDR3: TGCGCCAGCAGCTTGGGGGGGAGCGAGACCCAGTACTTC. It yields the protein CASSLGGSETQYF.

In its sample, this clonotype was seen a few times. V gene TRBV7-9 combines with J gene TRBJ2-3, with TRBD1 matching 7 bases. This CDR3 spans 15 amino acids. Germline V CDR1 and CDR2: SEHNR, FQNEAQ (reference sequence). The V and J ends lost 9 bases and 3 bases, in that order; junction bases with no gene match: 12. The CDR3 loop is CARSTRGRGTDTQYF. The CDR3, as DNA: TGTGCCAGAAGTACTAGGGGGCGCGGGACAGATACGCAGTATTTT.

The V call is TRBV6-5, the J call TRBJ1-4, with D possibly TRBD1 on 6 matching bases. CDR3 length: 14 residues. Trimming pared 7 bases from V and 3 bases from J, leaving 12 bases between. Per the germline V gene, CDR1 is MNHEY and CDR2 is SVGAGI. Written as DNA, the CDR3 is TGTGCCAGCACCGACAGGATATCTAATGAAAAACTGTTTTTT. Translated, it gives CASTDRISNEKLFF.

This clonotype was counted a few times. This chain links TRBV5-1 with TRBJ2-4, with 7 bases matching TRBD2. After removal of 1 base from V and 0 bases from J, the junction contained 7 bases not matched to a gene. Per the germline V gene, CDR1 is SGHRS and CDR2 is YFSETQ. The CDR3 spans 17 residues. The CDR3 DNA reads as TGCGCCAGCAGCTTGTGGGGGGGTCCTGAAGCCAAAAACATTCAGTACTTC. Its translation: CASSLWGGPEAKNIQYF.

This sequence joins TRBV4-2 and TRBJ2-3; tentative D call: TRBD1 (5 bases). Germline CDR1 LGHNA, CDR2 YNFKEQ. The CDR3 runs 16 residues. Deletions cut 1 base from V and 0 bases from J, with 11 bases between. The CDR3: CASSQGTSRSTDTQYF. DNA of the CDR3: TGTGCCAGCAGCCAAGGGACATCCCGAAGCACAGATACGCAGTATTTT.

The CDR3 protein is CSASSLGLQETQYF. In DNA, the CDR3 is TGCAGTGCTAGCAGTTTAGGGTTACAAGAGACCCAGTACTTC. The genes are TRBV20-1 and TRBJ2-5, with D uncertain. Germline V lookup: CDR1 DFQATT, CDR2 SNEGSKA (reference sequence). Between the trimmed V and J ends, which lost 3 bases and 2 bases, there was a span of 13 bases. This CDR3 is built from 14 residues.

The chain employs TRBV7-8 and TRBJ2-1; 13 bases are shared with TRBD2. The trim removed 2 bases at V and 9 bases at J, leaving 13 bases unmatched. Per germline, CDR1 SGHVS and CDR2 FQNEAQ. The length of the CDR3 is 18 residues. CDR3 protein: CASSLLRGGLAGESEQFF. CDR3 coding DNA: TGTGCCAGCAGCTTATTGCGGGGCGGACTAGCGGGAGAAAGTGAGCAGTTCTTC.

The chain carries TRBV9 and TRBJ1-1, with 7 bases aligning to TRBD1. This CDR3 spans 13 amino acids. Per germline, CDR1 SGDLS and CDR2 YYNGEE. The V gene end was trimmed by 3 bases and the J gene end by 3 bases; junction bases not matched to a gene: 2. For the CDR3, the DNA is TGTGCCAGCAGCGCAGACAGGGACACTGAAGCTTTCTTT. Translation gives CASSADRDTEAFF. Full variable domain (missing parts from reference TRBV9 and TRBJ1-1): DSGVTQTPKHLITATGQRVTLRCSPRSGDLSVYWYQQSLDQGLQFLIQYYNGEERAKGNILERFSAQQFPDLHSELNLSSLELGDSALYFCASSADRDTEAFFGQGTRLTVV.

The V call is TRBV5-1, the J call TRBJ1-6; 10 bases align to TRBD1. Germline loops: CDR1 SGHRS, CDR2 YFSETQ. CDR3 length equals 16 residues. The J segment lost 4 bases and the V segment lost 4 bases, leaving 5 bases of the junction unmatched. The CDR3 is CASSTGQGFYNSPLHF. The CDR3 bases are TGCGCCAGCAGCACGGGACAGGGGTTTTATAATTCACCCCTCCACTTT.

This chain joins TRBV7-2 and TRBJ1-5; 8 bases match TRBD1. This CDR3 region has 14 residues. Germline CDR1 SGHTA, CDR2 FQGNSA. V lost 1 base, J lost 6 bases, and 2 bases stayed unmatched. CDR3 in amino acids: CASSLGDRSQPQHF. As DNA, the CDR3 is TGTGCCAGCAGCTTAGGGGACAGGAGTCAGCCCCAGCATTTT.

This sequence joins TRBV2 and TRBJ1-2, with TRBD1 matching 10 bases. CDR1 and CDR2 (germline): SNHLY, FYNNEI. The CDR3 spans 15 residues. J gave up 3 bases and V 4 bases, and 5 bases lay outside the gene matches. CDR3 DNA sequence: TGTGCCAGCAGTGGCGGACAGGGGGTTGACTATGGCTACACCTTC. Residues: CASSGGQGVDYGYTF.

This clonotype was picked up a small number of times. This chain uses TRBV3-1 with TRBJ1-1; D remains unclear. The V gene's germline CDR1 is LGHDT and CDR2 YNNKEL (reference sequence). The CDR3 contains 13 residues. The V and J ends lost 4 bases and 2 bases respectively, with 8 bases between them. In DNA, the CDR3 is TGTGCCAGCAGCCGATTGAGTAACACTGAAGCTTTCTTT. Translation: CASSRLSNTEAFF.